The next 13 T cell receptor beta chains were all read from a single sample in a study of T cell repertoires in ileal Crohn's disease. Time point in this sample: neoterminal ileum biopsy at postoperative endoscopy, about 6 months after surgery. Sequenced by immunoSEQ multiplex PCR; TCRdb stores in-frame clones only, minus some. The sample lists about 13,000 clones, about three quarters occurring once. The specimen was ileal tissue. All receptors derive from an adult with Crohn's disease.

The V call is TRBV5-4, the J call TRBJ2-7; D might be TRBD2 (6 bases). The V end lost 4 bases, the J end lost 7 bases, and 12 bases lay between the germline ends. Germline lookup yields CDR1 SGHNT and CDR2 YYREEE (reference sequence). This CDR3 is 12 amino acids long. CDR3 in DNA: TGTGCCAGCAGCAAGGACTATACGGAGCAGTACTTC. Translated: CASSKDYTEQYF.

The V call is TRBV27, the J call TRBJ1-2; no firm D call. CDR3 size: 12 residues. Germline V gene sequence: CDR1 MNHEY, CDR2 SMNVEV (reference sequence). V gave up 6 bases and J gave up 8 bases, with 13 bases separating them. CDR3 DNA sequence: TGTGCCAGCAGCAGCCGGATGCGGGGCTACACCTTC. Translated, it gives CASSSRMRGYTF.

With respect to this clone: Other DNA sequences in this sample translate to the same CDR3. The J gene is TRBJ1-5, the V gene TRBV6-5; 8 positions agree with TRBD1. V was clipped by 5 bases and J by 2 bases; unmatched bases: 5. CDR1 is MNHEY, CDR2 SVGAGI, per germline. This CDR3 is built from 15 residues. This CDR3 reads CASSRDRGGNQPQHF. DNA for the CDR3: TGTGCCAGCAGTCGTGACAGGGGAGGCAATCAGCCCCAGCATTTT.

The chain recombines TRBV2 with TRBJ2-7, with D perhaps TRBD2 (6 bases). This CDR3 has 19 amino acids. Germline V gene lookup returns CDR1 SNHLY and CDR2 FYNNEI. Trimming pared 6 bases from V and 1 base from J, leaving 28 bases between. Written as DNA, the CDR3 is TGTGCCAGCAGCGCCGGGACTCCGTCAGATGGTTTTTTTTCCTACGAGCAGTACTTC. Encoded protein: CASSAGTPSDGFFSYEQYF.

There are a few counts of this clone. The rearrangement links TRBV5-4 to TRBJ2-7; perhaps TRBD2 as D (5 bases). Trimming pared 1 base from V and 2 bases from J, leaving 13 bases between. The germline V gene has CDR1 SGHNT and CDR2 YYREEE (reference sequence). CDR3 length equals 15 residues. The CDR3 region is CASSLSLDVPYEQYF. The CDR3 nucleotides read TGTGCCAGCAGCTTGTCACTAGACGTTCCCTACGAGCAGTACTTC.

This clone was found once. The J gene is TRBJ1-2, the V gene TRBV6-1, with D hard to call. The CDR3 covers 12 residues. Germline V lookup: CDR1 MNHNS, CDR2 SASEGT. Deletions cut 2 bases from V and 2 bases from J, with 3 bases between. This chain's CDR3 is CASSEINYGYTF. The CDR3 region has the DNA TGTGCCAGCAGTGAAATAAACTATGGCTACACCTTC.

This clone was counted a single time. V is TRBV15 and J is TRBJ2-2; 10 positions match TRBD2. The CDR3 runs to 16 residues. Germline CDR1 reads LNHNV; CDR2 reads YYDKDF (reference sequence). V lost 6 bases and J lost 0; bases outside the gene matches: 4. The CDR3 DNA follows: TGTGCCACCAGGAATAGCGGGAGGTCGAACACCGGGGAGCTGTTTTTT. It is translated as CATRNSGRSNTGELFF.

This clone showed up just a few times. The chain carries TRBV7-4 and TRBJ2-1; D is perhaps TRBD1 (6 bases). Trimming took off 0 bases at V and 0 bases at J, with 15 bases between the two ends. The germline gives CDR1 SGHVT, CDR2 SQSDAQ. This CDR3 has 18 residues. The CDR3 region has the DNA TGTGCCAGCAGCTTAGCAGGGACACGAGTGAGCTCCTACAATGAGCAGTTCTTC. It translates to CASSLAGTRVSSYNEQFF.

This chain connects TRBV7-8 to TRBJ1-1; no reliable D call. V gave up 0 bases and J gave up 4 bases, with 9 bases separating them. The CDR3 contains 14 residues. CDR1 and CDR2 from the germline V gene are SGHVS and FQNEAQ. The CDR3 sequence: CASSLARGGTEAFF. The CDR3 region has the DNA TGTGCCAGCAGCTTAGCGCGAGGAGGCACTGAAGCTTTCTTT.

The V and J genes are TRBV7-2 and TRBJ2-7, with D possibly TRBD2 on 5 matching bases. This CDR3 is built from 15 residues. Germline loops: CDR1 SGHTA, CDR2 FQGNSA. The V gene lost 5 bases and the J gene lost 0 bases, with 14 bases spanning the gap. The CDR3 coding sequence is TGTGCCAGCAGCACGCGTGGCGGGCTCTCCTACGAGCAGTACTTC. Translation: CASSTRGGLSYEQYF.

J is TRBJ2-3 and V is TRBV29-1; 7 bases align to TRBD1. V lost 4 bases, J lost 0 bases, and 7 bases stayed unmatched. CDR1 SQVTM and CDR2 ANQGSEA come from the germline V gene. CDR3 size: 15 residues. The CDR3: CSVGNAGGSTDTQYF. For the CDR3, the DNA is TGCAGCGTTGGTAACGCAGGGGGAAGCACAGATACGCAGTATTTT.

Only one count was recorded for this clone. This chain connects TRBV15 to TRBJ2-5, with D possibly TRBD2 on 5 matching bases. Germline lookup yields CDR1 LNHNV and CDR2 YYDKDF (reference sequence). Trimming cost V 5 bases and J 5 bases, with 15 bases left between them. The CDR3 totals 14 residues. Here the CDR3 reads CATSQPGVTETQYF. The CDR3 coding sequence is TGTGCCACCAGCCAACCCGGGGTTACGGAGACCCAGTACTTC. Filled out from reference TRBV15 and TRBJ2-5, the complete variable domain reads DAMVIQNPRYQVTQFGKPVTLSCSQTLNHNVMYWYQQKSSQAPKLLFHYYDKDFNNEADTPDNFQSRRPNTSFCFLDIRSPGLGDTAMYLCATSQPGVTETQYFGPGTRLLVL.

V usage is TRBV6-5 and J usage is TRBJ1-4, with D perhaps TRBD1 (6 bases). Germline V lookup: CDR1 MNHEY, CDR2 SVGAGI. The CDR3 is 16 residues long. V lost 0 bases to trimming and J lost 5 bases, with 13 bases between them. The CDR3: CASSYSPQGTNEKLFF. The CDR3 region has the DNA TGTGCCAGCAGTTACTCCCCCCAGGGGACAAATGAAAAACTGTTTTTT.